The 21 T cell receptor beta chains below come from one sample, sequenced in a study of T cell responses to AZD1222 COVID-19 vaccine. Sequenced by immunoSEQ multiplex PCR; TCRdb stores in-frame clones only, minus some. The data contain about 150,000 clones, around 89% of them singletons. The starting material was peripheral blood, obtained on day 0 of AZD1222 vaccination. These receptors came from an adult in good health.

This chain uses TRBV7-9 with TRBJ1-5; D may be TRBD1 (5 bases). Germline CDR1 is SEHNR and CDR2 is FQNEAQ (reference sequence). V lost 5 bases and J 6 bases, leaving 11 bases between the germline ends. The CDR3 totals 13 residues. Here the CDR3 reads CASSPSGGQPQHF. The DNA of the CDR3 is TGTGCCAGCAGCCCGTCTGGGGGTCAGCCCCAGCATTTT. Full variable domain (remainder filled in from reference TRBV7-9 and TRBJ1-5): DTGVSQNPRHKITKRGQNVTFRCDPISEHNRLYWYRQTLGQGPEFLTYFQNEAQLEKSRLLSDRFSAERPKGSFSTLEIQRTEQGDSAMYLCASSPSGGQPQHFGDGTRLSIL.

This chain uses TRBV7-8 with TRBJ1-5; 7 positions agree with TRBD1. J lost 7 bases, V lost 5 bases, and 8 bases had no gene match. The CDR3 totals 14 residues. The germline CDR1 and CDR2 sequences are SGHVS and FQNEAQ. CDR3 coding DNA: TGTGCCAGCAGCCAGGGGGGCCTGAGGCAGCCCCAGCATTTT. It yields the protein CASSQGGLRQPQHF.

Here the CDR3 reads CASSPQRGINEQYF. The DNA for the CDR3 is TGTGCCAGCAGCCCCCAGCGGGGGATCAACGAGCAGTACTTC. V usage is TRBV14 and J usage is TRBJ2-7, with 8 bases fitting TRBD2. Germline trimming cut 4 bases from V and 5 bases from J; bases unmatched to any gene: 7. The germline V gene has CDR1 SGHDN and CDR2 FVKESK. This CDR3 is 14 amino acids long.

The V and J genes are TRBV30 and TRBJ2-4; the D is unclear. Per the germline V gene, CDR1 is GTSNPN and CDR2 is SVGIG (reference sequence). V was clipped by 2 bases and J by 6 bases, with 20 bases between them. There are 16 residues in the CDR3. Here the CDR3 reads CAWSKSRTLIRNIQYF. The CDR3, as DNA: TGTGCCTGGAGTAAGTCCAGAACCCTAATAAGAAACATTCAGTACTTC.

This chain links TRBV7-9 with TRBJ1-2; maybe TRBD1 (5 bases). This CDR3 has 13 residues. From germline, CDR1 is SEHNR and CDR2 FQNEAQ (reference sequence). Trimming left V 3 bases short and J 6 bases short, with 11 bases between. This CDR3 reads CASSFGTDDGYTF. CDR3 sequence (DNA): TGTGCCAGCAGCTTCGGGACGGACGATGGCTACACCTTC.

CDR3 residues: CASSTNTGELFF. The CDR3 DNA reads as TGTGCCAGCTCAACGAACACCGGGGAGCTGTTTTTT. The rearrangement joins TRBV18 to TRBJ2-2; the D is unclear. The germline V gene has CDR1 KGHSH and CDR2 LQKENI. The germline V and J ends were trimmed by 5 bases and 0 bases, with 1 base remaining between them. The CDR3 has 12 amino acids.

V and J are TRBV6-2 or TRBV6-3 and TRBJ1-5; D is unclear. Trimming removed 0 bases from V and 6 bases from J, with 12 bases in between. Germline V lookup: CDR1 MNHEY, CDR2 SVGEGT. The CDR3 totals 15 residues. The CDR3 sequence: CASSYSSTVGQPQHF. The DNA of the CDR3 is TGTGCCAGCAGTTACTCGAGTACGGTTGGTCAGCCCCAGCATTTT.

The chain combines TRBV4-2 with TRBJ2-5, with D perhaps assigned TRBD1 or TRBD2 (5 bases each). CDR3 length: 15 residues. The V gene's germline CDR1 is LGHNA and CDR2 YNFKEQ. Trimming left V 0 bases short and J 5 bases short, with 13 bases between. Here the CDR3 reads CASSQDGGWGETQYF. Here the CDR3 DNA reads TGTGCCAGCAGCCAAGACGGAGGTTGGGGGGAGACCCAGTACTTC.

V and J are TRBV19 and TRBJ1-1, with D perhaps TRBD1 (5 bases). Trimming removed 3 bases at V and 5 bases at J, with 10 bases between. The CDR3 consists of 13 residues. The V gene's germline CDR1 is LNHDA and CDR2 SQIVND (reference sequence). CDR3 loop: CASSINRWTEAFF. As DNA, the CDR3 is TGTGCCAGTAGTATTAACAGGTGGACTGAAGCTTTCTTT.

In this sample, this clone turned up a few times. The CDR3, as DNA: TGTGCCAGCAGAAGTCTCTACGAGCAGTACTTC. This translates into CASRSLYEQYF. The V gene is TRBV6-6, the J gene TRBJ2-7, with D hard to call. There are 11 residues in the CDR3. Germline V CDR1 and CDR2: MNHNY, SVGAGI (reference sequence). V shed 6 bases and J shed 3 bases, with 6 bases lying between them.

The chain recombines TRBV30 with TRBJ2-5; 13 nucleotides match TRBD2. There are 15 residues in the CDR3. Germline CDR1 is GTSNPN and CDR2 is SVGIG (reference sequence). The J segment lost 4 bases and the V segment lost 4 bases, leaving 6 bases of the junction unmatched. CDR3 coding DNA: TGTGCCTGGACCACTAGCGGGAGGGCCCGAGAGACCCAGTACTTC. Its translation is CAWTTSGRARETQYF.

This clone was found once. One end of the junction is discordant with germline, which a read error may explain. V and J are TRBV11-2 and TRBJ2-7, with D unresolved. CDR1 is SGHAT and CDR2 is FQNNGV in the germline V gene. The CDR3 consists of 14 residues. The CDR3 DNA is TGTGCCAGCAGCTTAGACGAAGTCAGGTCCCCGCTGGACTTC. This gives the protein CASSLDEVRSPLDF.

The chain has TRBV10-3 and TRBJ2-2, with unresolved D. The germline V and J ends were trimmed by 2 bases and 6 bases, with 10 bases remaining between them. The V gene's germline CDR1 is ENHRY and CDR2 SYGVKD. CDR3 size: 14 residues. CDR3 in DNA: TGTGCCATCAGTGAGATCAGTCTGGCCGGGGAGCTGTTTTTT. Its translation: CAISEISLAGELFF.

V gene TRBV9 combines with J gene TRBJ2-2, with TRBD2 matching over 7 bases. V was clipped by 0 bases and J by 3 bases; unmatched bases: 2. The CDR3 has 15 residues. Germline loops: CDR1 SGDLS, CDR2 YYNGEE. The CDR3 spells CASSVGGRDTGELFF. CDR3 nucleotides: TGTGCCAGCAGCGTAGGGGGGAGGGACACCGGGGAGCTGTTTTTT.

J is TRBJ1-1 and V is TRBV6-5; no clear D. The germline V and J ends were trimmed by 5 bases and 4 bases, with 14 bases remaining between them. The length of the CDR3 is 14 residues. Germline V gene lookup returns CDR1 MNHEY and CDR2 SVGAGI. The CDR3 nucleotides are TGTGCCAGCAGTACACGTTTGGGGAGCACTGAAGCTTTCTTT. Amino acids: CASSTRLGSTEAFF.

The CDR3 spells CASSYNLDSTGETQYF. Here the CDR3 DNA reads TGTGCCAGCAGTTACAACCTGGACAGTACGGGGGAGACCCAGTACTTC. The J gene is TRBJ2-5, the V gene TRBV6-2 or TRBV6-3; tentative D call: TRBD1 (6 bases). Germline loops: CDR1 MNHEY, CDR2 SVGEGT. The V end was cut by 2 bases, the J end by 5 bases, with 18 bases between. The CDR3 covers 16 residues.

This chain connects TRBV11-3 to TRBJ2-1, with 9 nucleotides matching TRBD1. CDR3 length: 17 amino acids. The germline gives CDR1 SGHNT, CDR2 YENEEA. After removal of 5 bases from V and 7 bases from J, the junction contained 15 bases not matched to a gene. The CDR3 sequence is CASSPWEGQGLENEQFF. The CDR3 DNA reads TGTGCCAGCAGCCCCTGGGAGGGACAGGGCCTTGAAAATGAGCAGTTCTTC.

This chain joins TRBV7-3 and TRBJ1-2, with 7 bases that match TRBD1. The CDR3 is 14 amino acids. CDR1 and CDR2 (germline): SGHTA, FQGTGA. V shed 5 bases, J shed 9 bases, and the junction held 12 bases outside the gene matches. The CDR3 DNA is TGTGCCAGCAGCCGGGCGGGACAGCAAAGTAGCTACACCTTC. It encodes CASSRAGQQSSYTF.

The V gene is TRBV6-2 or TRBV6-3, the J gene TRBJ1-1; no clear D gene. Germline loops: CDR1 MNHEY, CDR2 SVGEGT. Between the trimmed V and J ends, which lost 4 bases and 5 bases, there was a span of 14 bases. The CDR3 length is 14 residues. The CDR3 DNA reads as TGTGCCAGCAGTTGGGCCGGGAGGGAGACTGAAGCTTTCTTT. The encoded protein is CASSWAGRETEAFF.

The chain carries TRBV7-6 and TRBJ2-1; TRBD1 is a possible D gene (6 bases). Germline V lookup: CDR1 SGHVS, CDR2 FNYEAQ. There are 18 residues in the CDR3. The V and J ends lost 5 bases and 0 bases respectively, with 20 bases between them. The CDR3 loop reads CASSLSVTQGSSYNEQFF. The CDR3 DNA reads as TGTGCCAGCAGCCTTAGCGTTACGCAGGGGAGCTCCTACAATGAGCAGTTCTTC.

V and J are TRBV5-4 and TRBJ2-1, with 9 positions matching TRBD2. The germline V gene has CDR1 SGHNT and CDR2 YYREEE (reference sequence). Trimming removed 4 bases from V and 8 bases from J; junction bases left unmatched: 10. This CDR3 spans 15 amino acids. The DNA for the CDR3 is TGTGCCAGCAGCGTCGGGCTAGCGGGAACCGATGAGCAGTTCTTC. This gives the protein CASSVGLAGTDEQFF.